Described below is a single TCR beta chain sequence and its context. This entry comes from a study of blood T cell repertoires in COVID-19. Measured with immunoSEQ multiplex PCR; TCRdb has only the in-frame clones, and not every one. The sample consists of fewer than 600,000 clones, roughly 90% of them appearing once. The V gene's germline CDR1 is SGHDN and CDR2 FVKESK. V was pared by 1 base and J by 2 bases, with 14 bases between. CDR3 size: 16 residues. Clinical histories supplied by participants themselves formed the basis of cohort assignment. The source of this sequence is a woman aged 40 to 50 who had recovered from COVID-19. The chain uses TRBV14 and TRBJ1-1; D not resolved. Sequencing was performed on PBMCs or T cells enriched from blood (not recorded which). The CDR3: CASSQVFGDGNTEAFF. CDR3 nucleotides: TGTGCCAGCAGCCAAGTTTTCGGGGATGGTAACACTGAAGCTTTCTTT.